This is a list of T cell receptor beta chains from one sample in a study of T cell responses to AZD1222 COVID-19 vaccine. TCRdb's copy holds only in-frame clones and misses some; the assay was immunoSEQ multiplex PCR. The table shows approximately 97,000 clones, with approximately 90% occurring only once. The material was peripheral blood, obtained on day 0 of AZD1222 vaccination. These TCRs come from an adult in good health. The CDR3 runs from the conserved cysteine through the conserved F or W. A clone size is listed for some rows: how often the clone was seen (once, few, many), or a class if it is expanded.

clone_size	j_call	v_call	cdr3_length	cdr3_aa
.	TRBJ1-2	TRBV29-1	13	CSVELGQGYGYTF
once	TRBJ2-3	TRBV7-2	18	CASSSPYGRAPSTDTQYF
many	TRBJ1-1	TRBV7-3	14	CASSLGGLDTEAFF
once	TRBJ2-3	TRBV5-4	13	CASSAGGTDTQYF
.	TRBJ1-5	TRBV19	15	CASDREGYSNQPQHF
.	TRBJ2-3	TRBV24-1	13	CATSDAALNTQYF
.	TRBJ2-5	TRBV2	17	CASSWTSGGADQETQYF
.	TRBJ2-2	TRBV7-3	15	CASSSGTENTGELFF
.	TRBJ1-2	TRBV28	13	CASSLGGGDGYTF
.	TRBJ1-2	TRBV28	16	CASSVPGTGGAYGYTF
.	TRBJ1-2	TRBV18	14	CASSPAVENYGYTF
.	TRBJ1-5	TRBV29-1	14	CSVASTQGNQPQHF
.	TRBJ1-5	TRBV11-2	15	CASSLYRHSNQPQHF
.	TRBJ1-5	TRBV28	16	CASSIGGQGSDQPQHF
.	TRBJ1-2	TRBV28	14	CASRGTATNYGYTF
.	TRBJ2-3	TRBV7-3	19	CASSSPGTSGAASTDTQYF
.	TRBJ1-2	TRBV7-2	16	CASSLAAGDQPDGYTF
once	TRBJ2-7	TRBV6-5	14	CASSPERGPYEQYF
.	TRBJ2-3	TRBV6-1	14	CASSEPPSGDTQYF
few	TRBJ2-7	TRBV5-4	15	CASSSLAGGPYEQYF
.	TRBJ2-5	TRBV19	16	CASSTSGRAREETQYF
.	TRBJ1-4	TRBV11-2	14	CASSPVRQSEKLFF
.	TRBJ2-5	TRBV7-9	18	CASSLAFSGAAGGVPQYF
once	TRBJ2-7	TRBV28	17	CASSLIVPGEHTSAQYF
.	TRBJ2-5	TRBV12-3/TRBV12-4	12	CASSGKEETQYF
.	TRBJ1-5	TRBV7-8	16	CASSLARSGSNQPQHF
.	TRBJ1-3	TRBV5-1	16	CASSLMGAKNGNTIYF
once	TRBJ2-6	TRBV18	15	CASSLQGSGANVLTF
.	TRBJ2-2	TRBV5-8	12	CASSFNTGELFF
.	TRBJ1-2	TRBV7-9	12	CAHGGENYGYTF
.	TRBJ2-7	TRBV10-3	16	CAIGASGGLGSYEQYF
.	TRBJ1-4	TRBV28	15	CASSPPGGFYEKLFF
.	TRBJ2-3	TRBV12-3/TRBV12-4	12	CASTTGEDTQYF
.	TRBJ2-7	TRBV12-5	14	CASGLVGTGSEQYF
.	TRBJ2-1	TRBV9	16	CASSAAAFSSYNEQFF
.	TRBJ2-5	TRBV5-8	13	CASSLEVLETQYF
.	TRBJ2-7	TRBV12-3/TRBV12-4	12	CASSADSYEQYF
.	TRBJ1-3	TRBV5-6	13	CASSLAGVNTIYF